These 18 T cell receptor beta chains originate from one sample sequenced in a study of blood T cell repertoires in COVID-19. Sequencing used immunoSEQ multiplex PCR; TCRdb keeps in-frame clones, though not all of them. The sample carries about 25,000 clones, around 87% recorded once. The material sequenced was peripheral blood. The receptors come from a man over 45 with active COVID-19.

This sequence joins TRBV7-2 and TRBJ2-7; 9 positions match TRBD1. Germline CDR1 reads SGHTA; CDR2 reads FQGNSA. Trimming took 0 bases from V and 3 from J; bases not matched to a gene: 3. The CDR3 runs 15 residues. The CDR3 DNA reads TGTGCCAGCAGCTTAGCGGGACAGGGATACTACGAGCAGTACGTC. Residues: CASSLAGQGYYEQYV.

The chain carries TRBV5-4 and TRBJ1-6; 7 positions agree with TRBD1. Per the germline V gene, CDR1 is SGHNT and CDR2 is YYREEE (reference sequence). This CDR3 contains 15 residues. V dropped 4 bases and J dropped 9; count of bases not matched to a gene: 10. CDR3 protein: CASSPDRVSTSPLHF. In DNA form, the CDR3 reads TGTGCCAGCAGCCCAGACAGGGTCTCTACTTCACCCCTCCACTTT.

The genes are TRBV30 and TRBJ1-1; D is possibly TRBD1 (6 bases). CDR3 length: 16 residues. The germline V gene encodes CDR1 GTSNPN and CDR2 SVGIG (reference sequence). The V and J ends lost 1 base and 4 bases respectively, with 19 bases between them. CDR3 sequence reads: CAWSGGRTFLGTEAFF. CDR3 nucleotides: TGTGCCTGGAGTGGGGGGCGTACCTTTTTAGGCACTGAAGCTTTCTTT.

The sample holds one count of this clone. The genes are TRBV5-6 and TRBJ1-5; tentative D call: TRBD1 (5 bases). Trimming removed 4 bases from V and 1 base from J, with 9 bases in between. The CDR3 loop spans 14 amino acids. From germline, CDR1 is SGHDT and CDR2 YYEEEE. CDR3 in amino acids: CASSQGLSNQPQHF. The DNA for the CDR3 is TGTGCCAGCAGCCAGGGACTCAGCAATCAGCCCCAGCATTTT.

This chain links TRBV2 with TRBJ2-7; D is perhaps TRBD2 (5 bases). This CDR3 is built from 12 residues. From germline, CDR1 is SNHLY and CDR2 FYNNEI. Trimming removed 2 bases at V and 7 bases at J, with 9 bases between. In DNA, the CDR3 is TGTGCCAGCAGTGAAAGGAGAGGGGAGCAGTACTTC. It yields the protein CASSERRGEQYF.

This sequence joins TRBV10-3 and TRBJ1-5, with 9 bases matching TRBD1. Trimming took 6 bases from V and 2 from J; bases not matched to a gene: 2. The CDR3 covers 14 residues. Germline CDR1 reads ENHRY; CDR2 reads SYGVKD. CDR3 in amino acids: CAIRGDRGNQPQHF. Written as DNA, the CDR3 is TGTGCCATCAGGGGGGACAGGGGCAATCAGCCCCAGCATTTT.

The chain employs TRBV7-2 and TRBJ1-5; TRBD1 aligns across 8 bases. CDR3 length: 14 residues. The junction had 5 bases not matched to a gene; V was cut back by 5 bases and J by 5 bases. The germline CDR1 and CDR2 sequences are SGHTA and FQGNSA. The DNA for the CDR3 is TGTGCCAGCAGCGCGACAGGGGCGTATCAGCCCCAGCATTTT. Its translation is CASSATGAYQPQHF. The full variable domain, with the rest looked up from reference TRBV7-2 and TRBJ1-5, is GAGVSQSPSNKVTEKGKDVELRCDPISGHTALYWYRQSLGQGLEFLIYFQGNSAPDKSGLPSDRFSAERTGGSVSTLTIQRTQQEDSAVYLCASSATGAYQPQHFGDGTRLSIL.

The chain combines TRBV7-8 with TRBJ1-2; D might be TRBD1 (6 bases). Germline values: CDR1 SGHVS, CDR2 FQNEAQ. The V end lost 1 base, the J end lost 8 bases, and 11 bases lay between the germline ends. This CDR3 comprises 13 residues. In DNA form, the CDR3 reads TGTGCCAGCAGCTTAGTCAGGGGAGGGGGCTACACCTTC. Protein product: CASSLVRGGGYTF. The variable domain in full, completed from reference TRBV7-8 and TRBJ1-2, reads GAGVSQSPRYKVAKRGQDVALRCDPISGHVSLFWYQQALGQGPEFLTYFQNEAQLDKSGLPSDRFFAERPEGSVSTLKIQRTQQEDSAVYLCASSLVRGGGYTFGSGTRLTVV.

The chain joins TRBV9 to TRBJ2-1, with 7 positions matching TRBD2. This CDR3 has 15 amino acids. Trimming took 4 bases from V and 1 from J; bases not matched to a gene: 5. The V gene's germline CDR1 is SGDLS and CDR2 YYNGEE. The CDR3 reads CASSLLAGSYNEQFF. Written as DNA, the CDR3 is TGTGCCAGCAGCTTATTAGCGGGTTCCTACAATGAGCAGTTCTTC.

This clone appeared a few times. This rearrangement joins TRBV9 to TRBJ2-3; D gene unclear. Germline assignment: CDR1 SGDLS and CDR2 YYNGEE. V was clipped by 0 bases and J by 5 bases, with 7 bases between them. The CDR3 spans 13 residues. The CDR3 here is CASSVVAEDTQYF. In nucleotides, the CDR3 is TGTGCCAGCAGCGTAGTCGCGGAAGATACGCAGTATTTT.

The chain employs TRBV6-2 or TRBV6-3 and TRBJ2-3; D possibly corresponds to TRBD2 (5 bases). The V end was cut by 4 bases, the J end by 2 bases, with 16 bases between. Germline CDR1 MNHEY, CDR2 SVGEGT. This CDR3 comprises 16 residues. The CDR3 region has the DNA TGTGCCAGCAGTTGGCAAAGGGAGCTGGTCACAGATACGCAGTATTTT. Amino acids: CASSWQRELVTDTQYF.

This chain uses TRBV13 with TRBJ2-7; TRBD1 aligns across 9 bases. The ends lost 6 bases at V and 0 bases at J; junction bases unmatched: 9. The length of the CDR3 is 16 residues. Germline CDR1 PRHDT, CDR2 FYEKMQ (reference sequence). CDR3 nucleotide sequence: TGTGCCAGCAGACGCAGGGGGACAGGGCTCTCCTACGAGCAGTACTTC. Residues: CASRRRGTGLSYEQYF.

DNA of the CDR3: TGTGCCAGCAGCTTAGCGAGTGAGGGTACGCAGTATTTT. It is translated as CASSLASEGTQYF. The rearrangement uses TRBV7-6 and TRBJ2-3, with D possibly being TRBD2 (5 bases). V shed 0 bases and J shed 8 bases, with 9 bases lying between them. CDR3 size: 13 residues. Germline loops: CDR1 SGHVS, CDR2 FNYEAQ.

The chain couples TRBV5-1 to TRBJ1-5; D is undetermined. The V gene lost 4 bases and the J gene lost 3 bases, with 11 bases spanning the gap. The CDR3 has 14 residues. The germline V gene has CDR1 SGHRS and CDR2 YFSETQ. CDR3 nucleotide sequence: TGCGCCAGCAGCGCCGGGAGCCCCAATCAGCCCCAGCATTTT. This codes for CASSAGSPNQPQHF.

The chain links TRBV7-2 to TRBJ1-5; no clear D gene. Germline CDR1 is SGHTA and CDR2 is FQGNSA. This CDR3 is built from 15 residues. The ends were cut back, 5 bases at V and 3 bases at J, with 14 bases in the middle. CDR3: CASSQIPRINQPQHF. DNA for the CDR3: TGTGCCAGCAGCCAGATCCCGCGGATCAATCAGCCCCAGCATTTT.

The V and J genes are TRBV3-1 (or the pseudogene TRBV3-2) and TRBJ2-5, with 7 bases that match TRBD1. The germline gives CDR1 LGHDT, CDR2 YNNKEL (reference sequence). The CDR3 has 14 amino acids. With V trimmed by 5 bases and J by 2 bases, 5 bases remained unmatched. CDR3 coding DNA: TGTGCCAGCAGCACCCAGGGACAGCAAGAGACCCAGTACTTC. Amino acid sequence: CASSTQGQQETQYF.

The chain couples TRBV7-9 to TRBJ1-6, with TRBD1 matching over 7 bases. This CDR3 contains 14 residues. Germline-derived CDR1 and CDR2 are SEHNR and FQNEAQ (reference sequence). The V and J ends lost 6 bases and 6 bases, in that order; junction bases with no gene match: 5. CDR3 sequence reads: CASRTGTVNSPLHF. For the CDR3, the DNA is TGTGCCAGCAGGACCGGGACAGTTAATTCACCCCTCCACTTT. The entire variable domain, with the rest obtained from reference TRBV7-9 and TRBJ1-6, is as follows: DTGVSQNPRHKITKRGQNVTFRCDPISEHNRLYWYRQTLGQGPEFLTYFQNEAQLEKSRLLSDRFSAERPKGSFSTLEIQRTEQGDSAMYLCASRTGTVNSPLHFGNGTRLTVT.

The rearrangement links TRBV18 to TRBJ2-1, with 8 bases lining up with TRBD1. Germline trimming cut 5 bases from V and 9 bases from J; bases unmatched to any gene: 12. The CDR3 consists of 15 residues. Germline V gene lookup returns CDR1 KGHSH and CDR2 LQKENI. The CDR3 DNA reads TGTGCCAGCTCATCCGACAGGGGAACGTGGAGTGAGCAGTTCTTC. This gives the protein CASSSDRGTWSEQFF.